The 30 T cell receptor beta chains given below trace back to one sample, sequenced in a study of blood T cells in healthy people across ages. A second 7 to 11 cycle PCR used barcoded and J-beta primers. TCRdb redid the calling of the 5' RACE reads with MiXCR, one entry per CDR3 protein. The sample has about 640,000 distinct CDR3 sequences, about 53% seen once; the top ten hold around 37%. Sequencing input: blood. Receptors originate from a man aged 55 to 70 in good health.

This sequence joins TRBV28 and TRBJ2-1, with 8 bases aligning to TRBD2. Germline lookup yields CDR1 MDHEN and CDR2 SYDVKM. The CDR3 is made up of 16 amino acids. The ends lost 3 bases at V and 4 bases at J; junction bases unmatched: 8. The CDR3 DNA reads TGTGCCAGCAGTTTTCTCGCGGGGGGCACGTACAATGAGCAGTTCTTC. Its translation: CASSFLAGGTYNEQFF.

This clonotype was counted only a few times. The chain couples TRBV13 to TRBJ2-6; D is perhaps TRBD1 or TRBD2 (5 bases each). Germline V CDR1 and CDR2: PRHDT, FYEKMQ (reference sequence). The V and J ends lost 3 bases and 6 bases respectively, with 9 bases between them. This CDR3 is 14 amino acids long. CDR3 sequence: CASSFRDVANVLTF. DNA for the CDR3: TGTGCCAGCAGCTTTCGGGACGTGGCCAACGTCCTGACTTTC.

The chain recombines TRBV6-5 with TRBJ2-5; TRBD1 matches 7 bases. CDR1 MNHEY and CDR2 SVGAGI come from the germline V gene. This CDR3 is 13 amino acids long. J gave up 11 bases and V 0 bases, and 6 bases lay outside the gene matches. CDR3 nucleotide sequence: TGTGCCAGCAGTTACTCACAGGGGTACGGGCAGTACTTC. It encodes CASSYSQGYGQYF.

Note on this clonotype: It may be a read error: a sequence one base away is much more abundant. The chain couples TRBV5-1 to TRBJ2-5; 9 nucleotides agree with TRBD2. CDR1 and CDR2 from the germline V gene are SGHRS and YFSETQ. The V segment lost 0 bases and the J segment 2 bases; nucleotides outside the gene matches: 5. The CDR3 has 16 residues. CDR3 DNA: TGCGCCAGCAGCTTGGGGACTAGCGAGGGACAAGAGACCCAGTACTTC. Translating it yields CASSLGTSEGQETQYF.

The V call is TRBV5-1, the J call TRBJ1-2; TRBD1 is a possible D gene (5 bases). The CDR3 length is 17 residues. Trimming cost V 0 bases and J 7 bases, with 22 bases left between them. CDR1 SGHRS and CDR2 YFSETQ come from the germline V gene. The CDR3 is CASSLAERTQDLAGYTF. In DNA, the CDR3 is TGCGCCAGCAGCTTGGCCGAAAGGACACAGGACTTGGCTGGCTACACCTTC.

This clonotype was seen only once. V is TRBV3-1 and J is TRBJ2-3, with a tentative D call TRBD2 (6 bases). Trimming shortened V by 1 base and J by 10 bases, and 12 bases separated the two germline ends. Germline-derived CDR1 and CDR2 are LGHDT and YNNKEL (reference sequence). CDR3 size: 13 residues. DNA for the CDR3: TGTGCCAGCAGCCAAGGTGATTCGGGGGCGCAGTATTTT. Protein: CASSQGDSGAQYF.

This clonotype was picked up a small number of times. The rearrangement uses TRBV29-1 and TRBJ1-2; possibly TRBD1 for D (5 bases). The CDR3 loop spans 15 amino acids. Germline V gene sequence: CDR1 SQVTM, CDR2 ANQGSEA. Trimming removed 3 bases at V and 2 bases at J, with 16 bases between. CDR3 region: CSVEVPMGPNYGYTF. As DNA, the CDR3 is TGCAGCGTTGAGGTACCGATGGGGCCCAACTATGGCTACACCTTC.

Only a few counts were recorded for this clonotype. The V gene is TRBV28, the J gene TRBJ1-6; no reliable D call. The germline CDR1 and CDR2 sequences are MDHEN and SYDVKM. V shed 2 bases and J shed 7 bases, with 3 bases lying between them. There are 12 residues in the CDR3. For the CDR3, the DNA is TGTGCCAGCAGTTTAATCAATTCACCCCTCCACTTT. Amino acids: CASSLINSPLHF.

The J gene is TRBJ2-3, the V gene TRBV7-2; D perhaps matches TRBD2 (7 bases). This CDR3 contains 14 residues. The germline V gene encodes CDR1 SGHTA and CDR2 FQGNSA. The ends were cut back, 3 bases at V and 7 bases at J, with 14 bases in the middle. Here the CDR3 reads CASSFGGGSNTQYF. CDR3 DNA sequence: TGTGCCAGCAGCTTTGGGGGGGGCTCAAATACGCAGTATTTT.

The chain is built from TRBV3-1 and TRBJ2-5; D not resolved. The CDR3 length is 14 residues. Germline CDR1 LGHDT, CDR2 YNNKEL (reference sequence). Trimming took off 2 bases at V and 4 bases at J, with 11 bases between the two ends. The CDR3: CASSQLSQRETQYF. The CDR3 bases are TGTGCCAGCAGCCAATTGAGCCAGAGAGAGACCCAGTACTTC.

The genes are TRBV6-6 and TRBJ2-5; 8 bases agree with TRBD2. Near its end, the DNA agrees better with TRBJ2-7, so the J call may be wrong. Germline V lookup: CDR1 MNHNY, CDR2 SVGAGI (reference sequence). CDR3 length equals 14 residues. As DNA, the CDR3 is TGTGCCAGCAGGAACACGGGGGGGCAGTACGAGCAGTACTTC. This sequence encodes CASRNTGGQYEQYF.

This rearrangement joins TRBV20-1 to TRBJ1-2; no reliable D call. This CDR3 is built from 15 residues. Germline V gene sequence: CDR1 DFQATT, CDR2 SNEGSKA (reference sequence). The V gene lost 3 bases and the J gene lost 4 bases, with 18 bases spanning the gap. DNA of the CDR3: TGCAGTGCTAGCCCGTACAGCTCTCCTATCTATGGCTACACCTTC. This gives the protein CSASPYSSPIYGYTF.

On this clonotype itself: No DNA is shown, since the ends of the CDR3 on it are uncertain; the CDR3 is the one TCRdb lists. The V gene is TRBV21-1, the J gene TRBJ2-7; the table gives TRBD1 as D, unverified against the DNA. TRBV21-1 is given as a pseudogene. The CDR3 has 17 residues if both end residues are counted. The CDR3 reads CASSKTLWGTGTDEQYF.

This sequence joins TRBV11-2 and TRBJ2-1; TRBD2 aligns across 15 bases. CDR3 length: 19 amino acids. Germline V gene lookup returns CDR1 SGHAT and CDR2 FQNNGV. J gave up 2 bases and V 4 bases, and 9 bases lay outside the gene matches. DNA for the CDR3: TGTGCCAGCAGCTCCCGGACTAGCGGGGGGGCCTGGGCCTACAATGAGCAGTTCTTC. Protein: CASSSRTSGGAWAYNEQFF.

The rearrangement uses TRBV7-7 and TRBJ2-1, with D possibly called TRBD1 or TRBD2 (7 bases each). The CDR3 has 15 amino acids. V was shortened by 6 bases and J by 7 bases, with 19 bases between the two germline ends. CDR1 and CDR2 (germline): SSHAT, FNYEAQ (reference sequence). The CDR3 loop reads CASRLAGGGPNEQFF. CDR3 DNA: TGTGCCAGCAGATTGGCAGGGGGGGGACCGAATGAGCAGTTCTTC.

The CDR3 DNA is TGCGCCAGCAGTCAAACAGGGTTGGAAGAGACCCAGTACTTC. The encoded protein is CASSQTGLEETQYF. V is TRBV5-1 and J is TRBJ2-5, with D possibly TRBD1 on 6 matching bases. The germline CDR1 and CDR2 sequences are SGHRS and YFSETQ. CDR3 length: 14 amino acids. V was pared by 5 bases and J by 3 bases, with 14 bases between.

This chain links TRBV20-1 with TRBJ2-1; either TRBD1 or TRBD2 may supply D (5 bases each). The CDR3 totals 15 residues. Germline V lookup: CDR1 DFQATT, CDR2 SNEGSKA (reference sequence). Trimming left V 2 bases short and J 5 bases short, with 16 bases between. The CDR3 sequence: CSARRVGVGHNEQFF. CDR3 sequence (DNA): TGCAGTGCTAGACGCGTGGGAGTGGGGCACAATGAGCAGTTCTTC.

The chain couples TRBV12-3 or TRBV12-4 to TRBJ2-5; either TRBD1 or TRBD2 may supply D (5 bases each). CDR3 length: 14 amino acids. Between the trimmed V and J ends, which lost 7 bases and 1 base, there was a span of 13 bases. CDR3 in amino acids: CASTPGTVQETQYF. The CDR3 coding sequence is TGTGCCAGCACCCCCGGGACCGTCCAAGAGACCCAGTACTTC.

The rearrangement uses TRBV28 and TRBJ1-2; TRBD1 might be the D (6 bases). V was clipped by 6 bases and J by 8 bases, with 19 bases between them. This CDR3 comprises 14 residues. Germline CDR1 MDHEN, CDR2 SYDVKM. CDR3: CASSLTERGNGYTF. The CDR3 coding sequence is TGTGCCAGCAGCCTCACTGAGAGGGGGAACGGCTACACCTTC.

V gene TRBV20-1 combines with J gene TRBJ2-6; TRBD2 matches at 8 bases. CDR3 length equals 18 residues. V shed 2 bases, J shed 0 bases, and the junction held 9 bases outside the gene matches. CDR1 is DFQATT and CDR2 is SNEGSKA in the germline V gene (reference sequence). The CDR3 DNA reads TGCAGTGCTAGACCCCTTGGCCGGGGGGGCTCTGGGGCCAACGTCCTGACTTTC. Its protein product is CSARPLGRGGSGANVLTF.

The chain carries TRBV7-9 and TRBJ2-3; D possibly matches TRBD1 or TRBD2 (6 bases each). From germline, CDR1 is SEHNR and CDR2 FQNEAQ (reference sequence). CDR3 length: 16 amino acids. V dropped 1 base and J dropped 14 bases, with 25 bases sitting between them. In DNA, the CDR3 is TGTGCCAGCAGCTTAGGGGATGATGGGGGGCACAGATACGCGTATTTT. It is translated as CASSLGDDGGHRYAYF.

The chain employs TRBV20-1 and TRBJ2-5; D is undetermined. Germline values: CDR1 DFQATT, CDR2 SNEGSKA (reference sequence). This CDR3 is 10 amino acids long. V was pared by 3 bases and J by 8 bases, with 7 bases between. The CDR3 spells CSARSTTQYF. CDR3 DNA sequence: TGCAGTGCTAGGTCAACAACCCAGTACTTC.

There are a few counts of this clonotype. The rearrangement links TRBV24-1 to TRBJ2-3; 7 bases line up with TRBD2. CDR3 length: 16 residues. With V trimmed by 2 bases and J by 2 bases, 6 bases remained unmatched. Germline V lookup: CDR1 KGHDR, CDR2 SFDVKD. CDR3 region: CATSDSGGNPTDTQYF. For the CDR3, the DNA is TGTGCCACCAGTGATTCCGGGGGGAACCCCACAGATACGCAGTATTTT.

The chain joins TRBV5-1 to TRBJ2-5; D unresolved. Germline-derived CDR1 and CDR2 are SGHRS and YFSETQ. The V gene lost 0 bases and the J gene lost 1 base, with 10 bases spanning the gap. This CDR3 spans 15 amino acids. CDR3 bases: TGCGCCAGCAGCTTGGGGCGGATGTTCCAAGAGACCCAGTACTTC. This codes for CASSLGRMFQETQYF.

The chain links TRBV4-1 to TRBJ2-3; 7 bases map to TRBD2. Germline V gene lookup returns CDR1 MGHRA and CDR2 YSYEKL. The CDR3 runs 15 residues. After removal of 6 bases from V and 1 base from J, the junction contained 7 bases not matched to a gene. CDR3 amino acids: CASRPIGLGTDTQYF. CDR3 nucleotides: TGCGCCAGCAGACCCATTGGACTAGGCACAGATACGCAGTATTTT.

The chain recombines TRBV7-6 with TRBJ1-2; D is unclear. This CDR3 is built from 13 residues. CDR1 and CDR2 from the germline V gene are SGHVS and FNYEAQ. Between the trimmed V and J ends, which lost 2 bases and 8 bases, there was a span of 12 bases. CDR3 residues: CASSLRLEGGYTF. The CDR3 DNA sequence: TGTGCCAGCAGCTTAAGGCTTGAAGGGGGCTACACCTTC.

The chain employs TRBV6-1 and TRBJ2-5; D is unclear. CDR3 length equals 14 residues. Trimming cost V 1 base and J 6 bases, with 12 bases left between them. The germline CDR1 and CDR2 sequences are MNHNS and SASEGT. For the CDR3, the DNA is TGTGCCAGCAGTGAAGTTGTTAGCAAGAAGACCCAGTACTTC. Translation: CASSEVVSKKTQYF.

This chain links TRBV9 with TRBJ2-7, with 9 bases identical to TRBD1. Trimming cost V 4 bases and J 2 bases; bases outside gene matches: 7. CDR3 length equals 15 residues. CDR1 is SGDLS and CDR2 is YYNGEE in the germline V gene. This CDR3 reads CASSSGQGPTYEQYF. CDR3 DNA sequence: TGTGCCAGCAGCTCCGGACAGGGGCCGACCTACGAGCAGTACTTC.

The rearrangement links TRBV28 to TRBJ1-4; D is undetermined. The V end lost 2 bases, the J end lost 8 bases, and 6 bases lay between the germline ends. The CDR3 is 12 residues long. The germline CDR1 and CDR2 sequences are MDHEN and SYDVKM. CDR3 bases: TGTGCCAGCAGTTTACTGATGGAAAAACTGTTTTTT. Translating gives CASSLLMEKLFF.

The chain uses TRBV5-1 and TRBJ2-6; TRBD1 matches at 11 bases. This CDR3 is 17 amino acids long. Trimming took 4 bases from V and 1 from J; bases not matched to a gene: 4. The V gene's germline CDR1 is SGHRS and CDR2 YFSETQ. The CDR3 is CASSPGTGGSGANVLTF. Here the CDR3 DNA reads TGCGCCAGCAGCCCAGGGACAGGGGGTTCTGGGGCCAACGTCCTGACTTTC.